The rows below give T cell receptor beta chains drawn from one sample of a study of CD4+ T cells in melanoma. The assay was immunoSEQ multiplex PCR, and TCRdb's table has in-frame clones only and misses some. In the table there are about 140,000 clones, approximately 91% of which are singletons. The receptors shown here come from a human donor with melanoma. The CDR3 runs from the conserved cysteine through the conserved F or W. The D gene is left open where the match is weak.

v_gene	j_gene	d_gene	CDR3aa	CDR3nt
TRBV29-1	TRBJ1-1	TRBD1	CSAGRDRESEAFF	TGCAGCGCGGGCCGGGACAGGGAGTCTGAAGCTTTCTTT
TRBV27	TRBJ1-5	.	CASSDFGQPQHF	TGTGCCAGCAGTGATTTTGGTCAGCCCCAGCATTTT
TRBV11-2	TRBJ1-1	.	CASSPLPGGLNTEAFF	TGTGCCAGCAGCCCGCTGCCGGGGGGGCTGAACACTGAAGCTTTCTTT
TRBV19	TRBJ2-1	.	CASSIISVRQESSYNEQFF	TGTGCCAGTAGTATCATCTCAGTCAGGCAGGAGAGCTCCTACAATGAGCAGTTCTTC
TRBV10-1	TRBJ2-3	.	CASSEGAGVPDTQYF	TGCGCCAGCAGTGAGGGCGCTGGGGTACCAGATACGCAGTATTTT
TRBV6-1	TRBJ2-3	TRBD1	CASRRQGVADTQYF	TGTGCTTCCAGGCGGCAGGGGGTGGCAGATACGCAGTATTTT
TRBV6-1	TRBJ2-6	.	CASSDTDTGWISGANVLTF	TGTGCCAGCAGTGACACTGATACCGGGTGGATCTCTGGGGCCAACGTCCTGACTTTC
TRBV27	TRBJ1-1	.	CASSARVMNTEAFF	TGTGCCAGCAGCGCAAGGGTCATGAACACTGAAGCTTTCTTT
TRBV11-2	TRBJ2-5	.	CASSLNRGGQETQYF	TGTGCCAGCAGCTTGAACCGGGGCGGCCAAGAGACCCAGTACTTC
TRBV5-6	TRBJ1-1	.	CASSSGEGHRNTEAFF	TGTGCCAGCAGCTCTGGGGAGGGGCATAGAAATACTGAAGCTTTCTTT
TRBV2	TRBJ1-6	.	CASSEWAPVQSNNSPLHF	TGTGCCAGCAGTGAATGGGCTCCCGTCCAAAGCAATAATTCACCCCTCCACTTT